This is a list of T cell receptor beta chains from one sample in a study of Ad26.COV2.S vaccination and SARS-CoV-2 variants. TCRdb keeps only in-frame clones here, not all; method: immunoSEQ multiplex PCR. The sample yields about 100,000 clones, around three quarters seen once. The specimen was peripheral blood, collected after recovery from COVID-19. All receptors derive from a human donor who had recovered from COVID-19. The CDR3 runs from the conserved cysteine through the conserved F or W. The D gene is left open where the match is weak. Clone size is not always given. Where it is, it says once, few, many or a class for expanded clones.

j_gene: TRBJ2-1; d_gene: .; abundance: .; v_gene: TRBV18; CDR3nt: TGTGCCAGCTCACCCTCTTCGTGGGGGGGGCCTTACAATGAGCAGTTCTTC; CDR3aa: CASSPSSWGGPYNEQFF
j_gene: TRBJ1-4; d_gene: .; abundance: many; v_gene: TRBV5-1; CDR3nt: TGCGCCAGCAGCTTGGGGATGGTCGGCGAAAAACTGTTTTTT; CDR3aa: CASSLGMVGEKLFF
j_gene: TRBJ2-3; d_gene: TRBD2; abundance: .; v_gene: TRBV11-2; CDR3nt: TGTGCCAGCAGCCGAGAAACTAGCGCCGATACGCAGTATTTT; CDR3aa: CASSRETSADTQYF
j_gene: TRBJ2-3; d_gene: .; abundance: .; v_gene: TRBV11-3; CDR3nt: TGTGCCAGCAGCTTACAAACGGCCGGGGCTACGCAGTATTTT; CDR3aa: CASSLQTAGATQYF
j_gene: TRBJ1-1; d_gene: .; abundance: .; v_gene: TRBV11-1; CDR3nt: TGTGCCAGCAGCTCACAGAACACTGAAGCTTTCTTT; CDR3aa: CASSSQNTEAFF
j_gene: TRBJ1-2; d_gene: .; abundance: few; v_gene: TRBV6-5; CDR3nt: TGTGCCAGCAGCTCCCAGGGCTATGGCTACACCTTC; CDR3aa: CASSSQGYGYTF
j_gene: TRBJ2-3; d_gene: TRBD2; abundance: once; v_gene: TRBV2; CDR3nt: TGTGCCAGCAGTCTAATAGCGGGGGGGAGGGATACGCAGTATTTT; CDR3aa: CASSLIAGGRDTQYF
j_gene: TRBJ2-6; d_gene: TRBD1; abundance: .; v_gene: TRBV5-5; CDR3nt: TGTGCCAGCAGCTTAGAGGGGGCCCCTGGGGCCAACGTCCTGACTTTC; CDR3aa: CASSLEGAPGANVLTF
j_gene: TRBJ2-7; d_gene: TRBD2; abundance: .; v_gene: TRBV13; CDR3nt: TGTGCCAGCAGCTCCCTTAGCGGGGGGCTCTACGAGCAGTACTTC; CDR3aa: CASSSLSGGLYEQYF
j_gene: TRBJ1-2; d_gene: TRBD1; abundance: .; v_gene: TRBV5-1; CDR3nt: TGCGCCAGCAGCCCAGGTGACAGGGTACGCGGCTACACCTTC; CDR3aa: CASSPGDRVRGYTF
j_gene: TRBJ2-7; d_gene: .; abundance: .; v_gene: TRBV6-1; CDR3nt: TGTGCCAGCAGTGGAATCCCTACAGGTTACTCCTACGAGCAGTACTTC; CDR3aa: CASSGIPTGYSYEQYF
j_gene: TRBJ1-4; d_gene: .; abundance: .; v_gene: TRBV5-1; CDR3nt: TGCGCCAGCAGACCACCCGGGACACCAAATGAAAAACTGTTTTTT; CDR3aa: CASRPPGTPNEKLFF